This T cell receptor (beta chain) was captured in a study of identical twins listed by TCRdb under 2016. Regarding the research as a whole: TCR alpha and beta repertoires from monozygotic twins, unrelated adults of various ages and cord blood were deep-sequenced to test whether fetal clonotypes persist. To rule out contamination, replicate twin experiments were performed at different times with different library preparation protocols.

General findings and caveats noted by the study authors: Compared with coincidental sharing between unrelated individuals, out-of-frame TCR alpha sequences shared between twins had an excess of sequences with low generation probability. Abundant cord blood beta clonotypes carried fewer insertions; young adult naive repertoires showed a weaker similar trend, while memory repertoires showed none. Invariant T cells such as MAIT and iNKT could partly confound zero-insertion analyses, although diverse VJ usage argued against such confounding for most clonotypes. Because the same donors could not be followed over many years, the conclusions depended on cross-sectional statistical analysis. Excess twin sharing in beta out-of-frame sequences was weaker because fewer shared sequences lowered the signal-to-noise ratio. In monozygotic twins, recombination models systematically underestimated out-of-frame TCR alpha sharing, but the models matched the sharing seen between unrelated individuals.

Library preparation used 5' RACE. Sequencing instrument: Illumina HiSeq 2000. A universal primer binding site was added through template switching, and the final cDNA carried a unique molecular identifier so that TCR cDNA molecules could be counted accurately. Specific primers in the conserved constant-segment region were used to synthesize first-strand cDNA for TCR alpha and beta chains. To control for contamination, every cDNA library carried two barcodes: a SMART-Mk sample barcode plus Illumina barcodes. TruSeq adapter sequences, together with Illumina sample barcodes, were added in two successive PCR steps. The TCR alpha and beta cDNA libraries were sequenced on the Illumina HiSeq platform using custom primers. In the authors' own workflow: Unique molecular identifiers were extracted from raw reads with MiGEC, and CDR3 positions were determined with MiXCR. Recombination models were inferred per individual with the repgenHMM and IGoR tools using an EM algorithm. The tcR package in R was used for shared clonotype analysis, with sharing normalized by the product of cloneset sizes. To study raw recombination free of thymic and clonal selection effects, out-of-frame nonproductive sequences were analyzed. Through fastp at Q25 and MiXCR, TCRdb rebuilt clones from the public reads, retaining in-frame beta chains. Merged by CDR3 protein, the rows form single entries marked with the most common genes and DNA. The V and J calls were not made by the authors but by TCRdb's processing. The sample yields some 900,000 distinct CDR3 sequences; 9% to 15% were counted once. 1.5% to 2% of the sample is taken by the ten largest.

All donors were healthy Caucasians. Three pairs of female monozygotic twins, all aged about 18 to 29 years, were included in the twin cohort. Peripheral blood mononuclear cells were used as the source from which RNA for TCR libraries was isolated. This clonotype was detected only a few times. The antigen it binds to is not known. No per-base quality is available; no much larger clone lies one base away. The CDR3 holds 15 amino acids from the cysteine to the phenylalanine. The DNA shown is the 45-base CDR3, in frame from base 1. The germline V and J ends show losses of 7 bases and 0 bases respectively, and no gene match explains 8 bases of the junction. The germline V gene specifies MNHNS as CDR1 and SASEGT as CDR2. These data were likewise used in another study, on yellow fever vaccine responses in identical twins. Reported in the second study: According to the authors, in identical twins the way T cells responded to vaccination appeared partly convergent and partly personalized. In identical twins, the study followed T cell clones that responded to the vaccine with precision.

The chain joins TRBV6-1 to TRBJ1-1; a stretch of 7 junction bases matches TRBD1. The material sequenced was PBMCs. This TCR came from a woman between 18 and 29 years old in good health. In nucleotides, the sequence is TGTGCCAGCACCGACAGGGCGTTGATGAACACTGAAGCTTTCTTT. Translation gives CASTDRALMNTEAFF.